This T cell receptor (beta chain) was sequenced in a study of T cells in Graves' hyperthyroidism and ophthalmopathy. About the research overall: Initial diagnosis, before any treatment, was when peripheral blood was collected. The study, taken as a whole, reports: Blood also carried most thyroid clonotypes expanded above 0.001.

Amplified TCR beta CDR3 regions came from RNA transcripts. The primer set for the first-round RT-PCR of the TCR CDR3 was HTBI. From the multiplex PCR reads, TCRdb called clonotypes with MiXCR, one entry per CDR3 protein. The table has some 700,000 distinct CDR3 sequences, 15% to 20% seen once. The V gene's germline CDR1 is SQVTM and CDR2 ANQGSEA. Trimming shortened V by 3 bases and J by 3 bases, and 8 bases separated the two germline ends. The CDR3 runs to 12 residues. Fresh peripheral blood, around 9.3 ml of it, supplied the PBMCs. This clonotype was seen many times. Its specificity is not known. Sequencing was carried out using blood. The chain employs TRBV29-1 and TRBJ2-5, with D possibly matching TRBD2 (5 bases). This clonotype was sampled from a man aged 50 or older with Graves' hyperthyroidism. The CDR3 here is CSVESEEETQYF. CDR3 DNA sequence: TGCAGCGTTGAGTCGGAGGAAGAGACCCAGTACTTC.